The source of this TCR beta chain is a study of T cell repertoires in cytomegalovirus infection. V was clipped by 5 bases and J by 10 bases, with 12 bases between them. This CDR3 spans 12 amino acids. CDR1 is SEHNR and CDR2 is FQNEAQ in the germline V gene (reference sequence). TCRdb ran MiXCR on the reads and lists one entry per CDR3 protein. The sample yields a few hundred thousand distinct CDR3 sequences, 9.5% seen once. This chain uses TRBV7-9 with TRBJ2-1; either TRBD1 or TRBD2 may fit D (6 bases each). Sequencing was performed on PBMCs. The receptor was isolated from a human donor in good health (CMV status not recorded). Some clones in this sample may be carry-over from other donors' samples. The DNA of the CDR3 is TGTGCCAGCAGCCGAGGGGGGCCAGAGCAGTTCTTC. This encodes CASSRGGPEQFF.